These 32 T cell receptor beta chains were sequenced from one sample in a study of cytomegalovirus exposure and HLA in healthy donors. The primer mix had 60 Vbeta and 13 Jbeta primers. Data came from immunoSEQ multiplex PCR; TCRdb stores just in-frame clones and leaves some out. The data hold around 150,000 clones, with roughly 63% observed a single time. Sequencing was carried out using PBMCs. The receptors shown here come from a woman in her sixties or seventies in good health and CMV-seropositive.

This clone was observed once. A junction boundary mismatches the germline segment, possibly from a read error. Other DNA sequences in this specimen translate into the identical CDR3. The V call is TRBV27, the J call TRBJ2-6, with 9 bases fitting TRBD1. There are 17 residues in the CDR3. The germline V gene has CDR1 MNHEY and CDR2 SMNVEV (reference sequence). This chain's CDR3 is CASSWGQGPSGANVLTF. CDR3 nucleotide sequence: TGTGCCAGCAGTTGGGGACAGGGCCCCTCTGGGGCCAACGTCCTGACTTTT.

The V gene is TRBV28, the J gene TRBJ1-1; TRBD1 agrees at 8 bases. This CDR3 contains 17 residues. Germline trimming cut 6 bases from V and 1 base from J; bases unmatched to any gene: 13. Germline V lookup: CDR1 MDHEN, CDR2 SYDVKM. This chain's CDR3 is CASRGPGGRLGNTEAFF. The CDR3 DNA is TGTGCCAGCAGAGGTCCAGGGGGCAGGCTTGGGAACACTGAAGCTTTCTTT.

In DNA, the CDR3 is TGCGCCAGCAGCTTGACAGGGGACGATGGCTACACCTTC. Translating it yields CASSLTGDDGYTF. V gene TRBV5-1 combines with J gene TRBJ1-2; TRBD1 aligns across 7 bases. The germline gives CDR1 SGHRS, CDR2 YFSETQ. The CDR3 length is 13 residues. Losses at the gene ends were 1 base for V and 6 bases for J; bases not matched to a gene: 3.

The CDR3 spells CASSPSGVARGNEQFF. The CDR3 nucleotides are TGTGCCAGCTCACCAAGTGGGGTAGCGAGGGGGAATGAGCAGTTCTTC. V usage is TRBV18 and J usage is TRBJ2-1, with TRBD1 as a possible D gene (6 bases). Trimming removed 2 bases at V and 7 bases at J, with 18 bases between. The CDR3 length is 16 residues. Germline V gives CDR1 KGHSH, CDR2 LQKENI. The full variable domain, completed using reference TRBV18 and TRBJ2-1, is NAGVMQNPRHLVRRRGQEARLRCSPMKGHSHVYWYRQLPEEGLKFMVYLQKENIIDESGMPKERFSAEFPKEGPSILRIQQVVRGDSAAYFCASSPSGVARGNEQFFGPGTRLTVL.

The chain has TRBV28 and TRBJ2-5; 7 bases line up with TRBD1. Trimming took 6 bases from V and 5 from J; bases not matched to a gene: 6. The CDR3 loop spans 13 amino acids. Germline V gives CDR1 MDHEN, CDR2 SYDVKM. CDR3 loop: CASSGQVWETQYF. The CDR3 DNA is TGTGCCAGCAGCGGACAGGTATGGGAGACCCAGTACTTC.

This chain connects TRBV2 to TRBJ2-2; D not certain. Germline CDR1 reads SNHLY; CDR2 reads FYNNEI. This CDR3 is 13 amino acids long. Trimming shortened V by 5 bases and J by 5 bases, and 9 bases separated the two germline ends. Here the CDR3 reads CASSLSGTGELFF. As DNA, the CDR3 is TGTGCCAGCAGTCTGTCAGGAACCGGGGAGCTGTTTTTT.

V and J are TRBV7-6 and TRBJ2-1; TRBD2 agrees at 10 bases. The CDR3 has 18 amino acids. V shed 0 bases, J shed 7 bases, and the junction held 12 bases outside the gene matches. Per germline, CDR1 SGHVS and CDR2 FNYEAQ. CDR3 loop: CASSLALSVSGRFNEQFF. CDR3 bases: TGTGCCAGCAGCTTAGCGTTATCGGTTAGCGGGAGGTTTAATGAGCAGTTCTTC.

CDR3 residues: CASSRDTYTEAFF. The DNA of the CDR3 is TGTGCCAGCAGCCGAGACACCTACACTGAAGCTTTCTTT. The chain couples TRBV7-6 to TRBJ1-1, with no clear D. From germline, CDR1 is SGHVS and CDR2 FNYEAQ. The CDR3 loop spans 13 amino acids. V gave up 5 bases and J gave up 3 bases, with 10 bases separating them.

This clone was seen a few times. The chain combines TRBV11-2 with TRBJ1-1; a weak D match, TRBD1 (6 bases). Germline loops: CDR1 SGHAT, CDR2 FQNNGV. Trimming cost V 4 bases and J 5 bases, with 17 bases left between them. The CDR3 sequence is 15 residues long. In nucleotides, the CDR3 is TGTGCCAGCAGCTCCGAAACAGGGTATGGGACTGAAGCTTTCTTT. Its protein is CASSSETGYGTEAFF.

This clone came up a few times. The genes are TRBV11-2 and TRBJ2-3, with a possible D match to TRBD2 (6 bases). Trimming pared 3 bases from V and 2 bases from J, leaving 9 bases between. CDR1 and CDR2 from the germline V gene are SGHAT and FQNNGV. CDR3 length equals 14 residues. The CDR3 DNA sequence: TGTGCCAGCAGCTTGACTAGACCCACAGATACGCAGTATTTT. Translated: CASSLTRPTDTQYF.

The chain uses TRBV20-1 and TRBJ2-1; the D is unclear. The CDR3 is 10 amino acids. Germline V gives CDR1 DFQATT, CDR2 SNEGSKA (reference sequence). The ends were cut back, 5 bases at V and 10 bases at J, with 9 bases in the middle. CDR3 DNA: TGCAGTGCTTCGATGGGCGAGCAGTTCTTC. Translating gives CSASMGEQFF.

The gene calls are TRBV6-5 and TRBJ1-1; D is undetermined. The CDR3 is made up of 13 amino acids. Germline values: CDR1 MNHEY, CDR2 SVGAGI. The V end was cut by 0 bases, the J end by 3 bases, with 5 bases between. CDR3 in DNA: TGTGCCAGCAGTTACTCGCAGGACACTGAAGCTTTCTTT. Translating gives CASSYSQDTEAFF.

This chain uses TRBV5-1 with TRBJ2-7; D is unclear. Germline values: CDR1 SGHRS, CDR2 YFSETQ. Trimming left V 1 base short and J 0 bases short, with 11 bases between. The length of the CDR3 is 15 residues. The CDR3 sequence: CASSLISVNSYEQYF. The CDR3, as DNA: TGCGCCAGCAGCTTGATATCAGTGAACTCCTACGAGCAGTACTTC.

Here the CDR3 reads CASSITGVTEAFF. The CDR3 DNA follows: TGTGCCAGCAGTATTACAGGGGTCACTGAAGCTTTCTTT. The V call is TRBV6-1, the J call TRBJ1-1, with 7 positions matching TRBD1. From germline, CDR1 is MNHNS and CDR2 SASEGT. V lost 5 bases to trimming and J lost 4 bases; unmatched junction nucleotides: 4. The CDR3 covers 13 residues.

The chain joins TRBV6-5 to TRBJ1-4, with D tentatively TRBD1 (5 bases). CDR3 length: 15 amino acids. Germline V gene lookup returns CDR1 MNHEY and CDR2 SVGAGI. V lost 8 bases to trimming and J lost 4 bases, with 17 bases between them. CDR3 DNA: TGTGCCAGCCGCACTAGGGGAGGCCTTAATGAAAAACTGTTTTTT. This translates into CASRTRGGLNEKLFF.

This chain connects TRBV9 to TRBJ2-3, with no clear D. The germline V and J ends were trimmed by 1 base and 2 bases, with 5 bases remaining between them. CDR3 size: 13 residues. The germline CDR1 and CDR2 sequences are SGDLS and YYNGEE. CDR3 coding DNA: TGTGCCAGCAGCGTACGAGTCACAGATACGCAGTATTTT. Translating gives CASSVRVTDTQYF. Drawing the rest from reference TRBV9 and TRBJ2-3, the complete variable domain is DSGVTQTPKHLITATGQRVTLRCSPRSGDLSVYWYQQSLDQGLQFLIQYYNGEERAKGNILERFSAQQFPDLHSELNLSSLELGDSALYFCASSVRVTDTQYFGPGTRLTVL.

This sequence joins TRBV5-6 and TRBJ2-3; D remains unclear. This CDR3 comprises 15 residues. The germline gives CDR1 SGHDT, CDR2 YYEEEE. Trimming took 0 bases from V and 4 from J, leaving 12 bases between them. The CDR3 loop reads CASSLGSSSADTQYF. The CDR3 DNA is TGTGCCAGCAGCTTGGGATCGAGTAGTGCAGATACGCAGTATTTT.

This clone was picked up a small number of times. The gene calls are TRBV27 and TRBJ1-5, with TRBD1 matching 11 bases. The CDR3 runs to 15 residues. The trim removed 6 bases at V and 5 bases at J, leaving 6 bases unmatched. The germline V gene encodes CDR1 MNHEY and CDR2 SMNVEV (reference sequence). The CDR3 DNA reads TGTGCCAGCAGCGCCGGGACAGGGGGTTATCAGCCCCAGCATTTT. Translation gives CASSAGTGGYQPQHF.

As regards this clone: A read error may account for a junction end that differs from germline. The CDR3, as DNA: TGCGCCAGCAGCCAGAGAGCGGGAGTCTCCCACGAGCAGTACTTC. As protein: CASSQRAGVSHEQYF. The gene calls are TRBV5-1 and TRBJ2-7; TRBD2 agrees at 8 bases. The CDR3 covers 15 residues. CDR1 and CDR2 (germline): SGHRS, YFSETQ.

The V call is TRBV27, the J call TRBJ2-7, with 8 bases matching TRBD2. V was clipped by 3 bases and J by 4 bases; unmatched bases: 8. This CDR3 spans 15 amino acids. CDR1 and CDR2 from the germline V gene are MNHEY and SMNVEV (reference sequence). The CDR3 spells CASSFASGSTYEQYF. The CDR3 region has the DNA TGTGCCAGCAGTTTCGCCAGCGGGAGTACTTACGAGCAGTACTTC.

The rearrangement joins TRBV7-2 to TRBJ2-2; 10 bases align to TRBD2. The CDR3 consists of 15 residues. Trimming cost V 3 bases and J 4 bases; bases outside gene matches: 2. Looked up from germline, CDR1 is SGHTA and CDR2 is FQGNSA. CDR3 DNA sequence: TGTGCCAGCAGCTTGCTAGCGGGAGTCACCGGGGAGCTGTTTTTT. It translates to CASSLLAGVTGELFF.

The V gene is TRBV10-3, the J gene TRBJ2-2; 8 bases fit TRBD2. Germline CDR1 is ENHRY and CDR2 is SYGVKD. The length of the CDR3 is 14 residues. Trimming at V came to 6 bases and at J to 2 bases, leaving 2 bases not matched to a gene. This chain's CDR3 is CAIRVAGNTGELFF. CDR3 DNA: TGTGCCATCAGGGTAGCGGGAAACACCGGGGAGCTGTTTTTT.

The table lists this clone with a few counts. CDR3 protein: CASSPGTSGRVNEQYF. The CDR3, as DNA: TGTGCCAGCAGCCCCGGGACTAGCGGGAGAGTCAACGAGCAGTACTTC. The chain carries TRBV5-4 and TRBJ2-7; TRBD2 matches 14 bases. Germline loops: CDR1 SGHNT, CDR2 YYREEE (reference sequence). This CDR3 region has 16 residues. Trimming took 4 bases from V and 5 from J; bases not matched to a gene: 8.

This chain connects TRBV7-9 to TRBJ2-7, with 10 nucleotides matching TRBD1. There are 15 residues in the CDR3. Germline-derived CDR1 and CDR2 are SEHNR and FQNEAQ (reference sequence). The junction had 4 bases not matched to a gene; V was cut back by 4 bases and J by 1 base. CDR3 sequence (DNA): TGTGCCAGCAGCTATGGACAGGGGGAATCCTACGAGCAGTACTTC. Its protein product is CASSYGQGESYEQYF.

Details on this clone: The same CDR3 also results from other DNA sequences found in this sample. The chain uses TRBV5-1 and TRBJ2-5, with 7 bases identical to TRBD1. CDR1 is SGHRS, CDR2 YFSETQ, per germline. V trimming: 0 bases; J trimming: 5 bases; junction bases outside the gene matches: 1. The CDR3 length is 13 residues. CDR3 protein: CASSLGQGETQYF. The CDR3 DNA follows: TGCGCCAGCAGCTTGGGACAGGGCGAGACCCAGTACTTC.

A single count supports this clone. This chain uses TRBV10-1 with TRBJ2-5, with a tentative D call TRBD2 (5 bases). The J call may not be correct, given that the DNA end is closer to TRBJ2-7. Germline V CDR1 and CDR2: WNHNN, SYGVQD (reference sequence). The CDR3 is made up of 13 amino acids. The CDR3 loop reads CASSERVAGEQYF. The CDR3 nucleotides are TGCGCCAGCAGTGAGAGGGTTGCGGGCGAGCAGTACTTC.

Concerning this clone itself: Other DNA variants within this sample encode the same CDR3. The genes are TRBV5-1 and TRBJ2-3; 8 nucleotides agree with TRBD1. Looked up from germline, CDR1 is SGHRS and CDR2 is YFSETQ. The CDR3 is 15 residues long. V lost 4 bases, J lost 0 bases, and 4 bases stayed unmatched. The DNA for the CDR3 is TGCGCCAGCAGCCTACAGGGGGGAAGCACAGATACGCAGTATTTT. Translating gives CASSLQGGSTDTQYF.

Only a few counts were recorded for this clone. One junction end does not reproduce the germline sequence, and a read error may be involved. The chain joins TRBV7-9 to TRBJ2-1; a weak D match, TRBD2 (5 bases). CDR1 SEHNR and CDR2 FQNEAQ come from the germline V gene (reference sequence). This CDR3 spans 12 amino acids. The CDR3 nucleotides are TGTTCCAGCAATAGCGTTGGCAATGAGCAGTTCTTC. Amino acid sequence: CSSNSVGNEQFF.

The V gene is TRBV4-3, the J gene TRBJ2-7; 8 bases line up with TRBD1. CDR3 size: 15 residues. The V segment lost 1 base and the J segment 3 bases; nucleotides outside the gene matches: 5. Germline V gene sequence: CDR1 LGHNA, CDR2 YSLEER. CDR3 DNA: TGCGCCAGCAGCCAAGGTCTGACAGGGGACTACGAGCAGTACTTC. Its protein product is CASSQGLTGDYEQYF.

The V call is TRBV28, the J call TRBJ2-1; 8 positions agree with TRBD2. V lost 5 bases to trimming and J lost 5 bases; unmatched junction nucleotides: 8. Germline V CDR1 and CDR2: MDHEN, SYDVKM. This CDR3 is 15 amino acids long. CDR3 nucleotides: TGTGCCAGCAGTGCCCCAGCGGGAGCCCACAATGAGCAGTTCTTC. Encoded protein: CASSAPAGAHNEQFF.

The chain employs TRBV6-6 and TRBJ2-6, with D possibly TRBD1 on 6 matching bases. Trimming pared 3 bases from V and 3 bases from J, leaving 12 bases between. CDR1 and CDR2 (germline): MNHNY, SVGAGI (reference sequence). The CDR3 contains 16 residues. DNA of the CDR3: TGTGCCAGCAGTTATGGTGGCAGGGGTGGGGCCAACGTCCTGACTTTC. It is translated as CASSYGGRGGANVLTF.

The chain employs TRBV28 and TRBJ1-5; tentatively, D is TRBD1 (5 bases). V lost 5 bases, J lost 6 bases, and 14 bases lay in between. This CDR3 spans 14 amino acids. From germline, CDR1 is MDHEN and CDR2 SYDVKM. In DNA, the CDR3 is TGTGCCAGCAGTCTCGTTGGGGGGGGTCAGCCCCAGCATTTT. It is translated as CASSLVGGGQPQHF.